The rows below give T cell receptor beta chains drawn from one sample of a study of cytomegalovirus exposure and HLA in healthy donors. Clones were read by immunoSEQ multiplex PCR, and TCRdb kept only the in-frame ones, dropping some. Reported are 200,000 to 250,000 clones; the ten largest clones contain about 1%. What was sequenced was PBMCs. The receptors were gathered from a young woman in good health and CMV-seropositive. The CDR3 runs from the conserved cysteine through the conserved F or W. The order of the fields is CDR3 DNA, CDR3 protein, J gene, D gene, V gene. The D gene is left open where the match is weak.

cdr3_nt: TGTGCCAGCACGGGGGGATACGAGCAGTACTTC; cdr3_aa: CASTGGYEQYF; j_call: TRBJ2-7; d_call: TRBD2; v_call: TRBV6-5
cdr3_nt: TGCGCCAGCAGTGGGTCCGGGACAGGGGGTTTTGAGCAGTACTTC; cdr3_aa: CASSGSGTGGFEQYF; j_call: TRBJ2-7; d_call: TRBD1; v_call: TRBV10-1
cdr3_nt: TGTGCCAGCAGTTTCGGGTCGGCGGGGGACGATGGCTACACCTTC; cdr3_aa: CASSFGSAGDDGYTF; j_call: TRBJ1-2; d_call: .; v_call: TRBV28
cdr3_nt: TGCGCCAGCGAATGGTGCTCCTACGAGCAGTACTTC; cdr3_aa: CASEWCSYEQYF; j_call: TRBJ2-7; d_call: .; v_call: TRBV10-1
cdr3_nt: TGTGCCAGGGCATCGGACAGGGACGACATGAACACTGAAGCTTTCTTT; cdr3_aa: CARASDRDDMNTEAFF; j_call: TRBJ1-1; d_call: TRBD1; v_call: TRBV9
cdr3_nt: TGCGCCAGCAGCTTGGAAGGGGGCCTAACCTACGAGCAGTACTTC; cdr3_aa: CASSLEGGLTYEQYF; j_call: TRBJ2-7; d_call: TRBD1; v_call: TRBV5-1
cdr3_nt: TGTGCCAGCAGCGCCGGGGGTTTCGGGGAGCAGTACTTC; cdr3_aa: CASSAGGFGEQYF; j_call: TRBJ2-7; d_call: .; v_call: TRBV7-8
cdr3_nt: TGTGCCAGCAGTGGACTAGCGGGAATCAACGAGCAGTACTTC; cdr3_aa: CASSGLAGINEQYF; j_call: TRBJ2-7; d_call: TRBD2; v_call: TRBV25-1
cdr3_nt: TGTGCCAGCAGCTCCCCAGGCTCGTACTCTGGAAACACCATATATTTT; cdr3_aa: CASSSPGSYSGNTIYF; j_call: TRBJ1-3; d_call: .; v_call: TRBV21-1
cdr3_nt: TGTGCCAGCAGCGTCGGGACTATCCTGGGGAATGAGCAGTTCTTC; cdr3_aa: CASSVGTILGNEQFF; j_call: TRBJ2-1; d_call: TRBD2; v_call: TRBV9
cdr3_nt: TGTGCCAGCAGTTTCACCATTAGCGGAAGGAACACCGGGGAGCTGTTTTTT; cdr3_aa: CASSFTISGRNTGELFF; j_call: TRBJ2-2; d_call: .; v_call: TRBV28
cdr3_nt: TGTGCCAGCAGTGTGTTTGGCGGGACTGGGGCCAACGTCCTGACTTTC; cdr3_aa: CASSVFGGTGANVLTF; j_call: TRBJ2-6; d_call: .; v_call: TRBV6-1
cdr3_nt: TGTGCCAGCAGCTTAGTAGCGGGAGGGCCTTACGAGCAGTACTTC; cdr3_aa: CASSLVAGGPYEQYF; j_call: TRBJ2-7; d_call: TRBD2; v_call: TRBV7-2
cdr3_nt: TGTGCCAGCAGCCTAGACAGGGCAAATGGCTACACCTTC; cdr3_aa: CASSLDRANGYTF; j_call: TRBJ1-2; d_call: TRBD1; v_call: TRBV9
cdr3_nt: TGTGCCAGCACCGGGACAGTCTCCTACAATGAGCAGTTCTTC; cdr3_aa: CASTGTVSYNEQFF; j_call: TRBJ2-1; d_call: TRBD1; v_call: TRBV2
cdr3_nt: TGTGCCAGCAGCTTAGTATCAAGGGGGAGCACAGATACGCAGTATTTT; cdr3_aa: CASSLVSRGSTDTQYF; j_call: TRBJ2-3; d_call: .; v_call: TRBV11-2
cdr3_nt: TGTGCCAGCAGCGCGCCGGGAGATACGCAGTATTTT; cdr3_aa: CASSAPGDTQYF; j_call: TRBJ2-3; d_call: .; v_call: TRBV11-3
cdr3_nt: TGTGCCAGCATCTTTTCGGCAACTAATGAAAAACTGTTTTTT; cdr3_aa: CASIFSATNEKLFF; j_call: TRBJ1-4; d_call: .; v_call: TRBV2
cdr3_nt: TGTGCCAGCAGCCCCCCCGGTAGCGGGGACGCCTACAATGAGCAGTTCTTC; cdr3_aa: CASSPPGSGDAYNEQFF; j_call: TRBJ2-1; d_call: TRBD2; v_call: TRBV7-2
cdr3_nt: TGTGCCAGCAGTTACCAGGGGACCCCCTACGAGCAGTACTTC; cdr3_aa: CASSYQGTPYEQYF; j_call: TRBJ2-7; d_call: .; v_call: TRBV6-5
cdr3_nt: TGTGCCAGCAGCACAGGGGGCCTGGACTATGGCTACACCTTC; cdr3_aa: CASSTGGLDYGYTF; j_call: TRBJ1-2; d_call: TRBD1; v_call: TRBV28
cdr3_nt: TGTGCCAGCAGCTTTCGGGGGATGAACACTGAAGCTTTCTTT; cdr3_aa: CASSFRGMNTEAFF; j_call: TRBJ1-1; d_call: .; v_call: TRBV5-6
cdr3_nt: TGTGCCAGGAGGGACAGAAACACCGGGGAGCTGTTTTTT; cdr3_aa: CARRDRNTGELFF; j_call: TRBJ2-2; d_call: TRBD1; v_call: TRBV6-1
cdr3_nt: TGTGCCAGCAGTCCCGGGGGAGGGACAGGCAACCACGAGCAGTACTTC; cdr3_aa: CASSPGGGTGNHEQYF; j_call: TRBJ2-7; d_call: .; v_call: TRBV28
cdr3_nt: TGTGCCATCGGGCCAGCTTACGAGCAGTACTTC; cdr3_aa: CAIGPAYEQYF; j_call: TRBJ2-7; d_call: .; v_call: TRBV10-3